This is a list of T cell receptor beta chains from one sample in a study of post-analysis software for immune sequencing data. TCRdb re-analysed the PCR reads in MiXCR, keeping a single row per CDR3 protein. The sample lists fewer than 850,000 distinct CDR3 sequences; around 46% were seen once. What was sequenced was blood. Receptors originate from a girl between 10 and 17 years old with multiple sclerosis. Both conserved end residues are trimmed from each CDR3. The D gene is left open where the match is weak.

d_gene: -
v_gene: TRBV5-1
j_gene: TRBJ2-7
CDR3aa: ASSDPQGSYEQY

d_gene: -
v_gene: TRBV6-6
j_gene: TRBJ1-2
CDR3aa: ASGSLLGYT

d_gene: -
v_gene: TRBV20-1
j_gene: TRBJ2-5
CDR3aa: SALSALQETQY

d_gene: -
v_gene: TRBV7-9
j_gene: -
CDR3aa: ASSLGGQEYEQY

d_gene: -
v_gene: TRBV30
j_gene: TRBJ1-5
CDR3aa: AWSPPDRRNQPQH

d_gene: -
v_gene: TRBV6-2/TRBV6-3
j_gene: TRBJ2-7
CDR3aa: ASSITGSYEQY

d_gene: -
v_gene: TRBV4-1
j_gene: TRBJ2-3
CDR3aa: ASSLGAWTSTDTQY

d_gene: -
v_gene: TRBV7-9
j_gene: TRBJ1-2
CDR3aa: ASSLGPSANYGYT

d_gene: -
v_gene: TRBV4-1
j_gene: TRBJ2-6
CDR3aa: ASSQLDLVPGANVLT

d_gene: -
v_gene: TRBV3-1
j_gene: TRBJ2-1
CDR3aa: ASSRTWTKTSYNEQF

d_gene: TRBD2
v_gene: TRBV6-5
j_gene: TRBJ2-1
CDR3aa: ASSYRREPDNEQF

d_gene: TRBD2
v_gene: TRBV7-9
j_gene: TRBJ2-7
CDR3aa: ASSLTSEQGYEQY

d_gene: TRBD2
v_gene: TRBV12-3/TRBV12-4
j_gene: TRBJ2-3
CDR3aa: ASSSQLERGADTQY

d_gene: -
v_gene: TRBV10-1
j_gene: TRBJ2-1
CDR3aa: ASSEGASPLNNEQF

d_gene: TRBD1
v_gene: TRBV4-3
j_gene: TRBJ2-1
CDR3aa: ASSQAYRGLNEQF

d_gene: -
v_gene: TRBV12-3/TRBV12-4
j_gene: TRBJ1-1
CDR3aa: ASTPRPSWGTEAF

d_gene: -
v_gene: TRBV20-1
j_gene: TRBJ1-5
CDR3aa: SARQSGTGNQPQH

d_gene: -
v_gene: TRBV7-9
j_gene: TRBJ2-6
CDR3aa: ASSFLPAISGANVLT

d_gene: TRBD1
v_gene: TRBV5-1
j_gene: -
CDR3aa: ASSPGQGLGDEQY

d_gene: -
v_gene: TRBV29-1
j_gene: TRBJ2-5
CDR3aa: SLRQQETQY

d_gene: -
v_gene: TRBV6-2/TRBV6-3
j_gene: TRBJ1-2
CDR3aa: ASSWNGGYGYT

d_gene: -
v_gene: TRBV12-3/TRBV12-4
j_gene: TRBJ2-5
CDR3aa: ASSSIGGETQY

d_gene: -
v_gene: TRBV12-3/TRBV12-4
j_gene: TRBJ2-1
CDR3aa: AIQPNRGGEQF

d_gene: -
v_gene: TRBV29-1
j_gene: TRBJ1-2
CDR3aa: SVELQGSGYT

d_gene: TRBD1
v_gene: TRBV29-1
j_gene: TRBJ2-1
CDR3aa: SVVGGQGYNEQF

d_gene: -
v_gene: TRBV28
j_gene: TRBJ2-7
CDR3aa: ASSFGWDLGEQY

d_gene: -
v_gene: TRBV12-3/TRBV12-4
j_gene: TRBJ2-1
CDR3aa: ASSPVRDEQF

d_gene: -
v_gene: TRBV29-1
j_gene: TRBJ1-5
CDR3aa: SVQEGDQPQH